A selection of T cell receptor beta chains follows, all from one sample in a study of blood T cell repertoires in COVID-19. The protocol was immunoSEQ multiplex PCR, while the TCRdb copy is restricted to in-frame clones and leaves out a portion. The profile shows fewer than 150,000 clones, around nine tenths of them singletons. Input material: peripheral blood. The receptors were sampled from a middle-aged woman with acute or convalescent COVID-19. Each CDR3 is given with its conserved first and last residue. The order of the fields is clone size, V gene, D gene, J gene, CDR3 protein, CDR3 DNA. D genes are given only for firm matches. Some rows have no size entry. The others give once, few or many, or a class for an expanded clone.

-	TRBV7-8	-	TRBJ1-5	CASSLLAGRVNQPQHF	TGTGCCAGCAGCTTATTGGCAGGGAGGGTCAATCAGCCCCAGCATTTT
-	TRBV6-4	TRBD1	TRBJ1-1	CASRNRGEAFF	TGTGCCAGCAGGAACAGGGGAGAAGCTTTCTTT
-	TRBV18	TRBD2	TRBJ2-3	CASSPPLAGGTDTQYF	TGTGCCAGCTCACCACCACTAGCGGGGGGGACAGATACGCAGTATTTT
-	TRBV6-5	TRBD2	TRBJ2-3	CASSSGGETDTQYF	TGTGCCAGCAGCAGCGGGGGGGAGACAGATACGCAGTATTTT
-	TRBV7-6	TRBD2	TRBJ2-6	CASSPREGGPGANVLTF	TGTGCCAGCAGCCCGCGGGAGGGAGGCCCTGGGGCCAACGTCCTGACTTTC
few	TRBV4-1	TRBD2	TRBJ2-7	CASSPQRGSSYEQYF	TGCGCCAGCAGCCCTCAGCGGGGGAGCTCCTACGAGCAGTACTTC
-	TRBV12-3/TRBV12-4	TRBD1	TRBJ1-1	CASSRGQPIEAFF	TGTGCCAGCAGCCGGGGACAGCCGATTGAAGCTTTCTTT
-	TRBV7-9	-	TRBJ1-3	CASSSHRPGRSGNTIYF	TGTGCCAGCAGCTCCCACAGGCCAGGGCGCTCTGGAAACACCATATATTTT
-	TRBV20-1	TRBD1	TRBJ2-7	CSASDRGEQYF	TGCAGTGCATCCGACAGGGGAGAGCAGTACTTC
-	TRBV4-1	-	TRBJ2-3	CASSQGRSADTQYF	TGCGCCAGCAGCCAGGGGAGATCCGCAGATACGCAGTATTTT
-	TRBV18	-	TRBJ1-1	CASSPRVTAGVNTEAFF	TGTGCCAGCTCACCACGTGTTACGGCCGGGGTGAACACTGAAGCTTTCTTT
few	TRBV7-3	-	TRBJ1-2	CASSLTGDYGYTF	TGTGCCAGCAGCTTAACAGGGGACTATGGCTACACCTTC
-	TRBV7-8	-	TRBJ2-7	CASSLGTDTGGEQYF	TGTGCCAGCAGCTTAGGGACAGATACCGGGGGGGAGCAGTACTTC
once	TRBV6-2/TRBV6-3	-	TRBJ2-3	CASSPSPDTQYF	TGTGCCAGCAGCCCTAGCCCAGATACGCAGTATTTT
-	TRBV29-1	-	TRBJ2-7	CSVEGPRGVAYEQYF	TGCAGCGTTGAAGGTCCACGGGGTGTGGCTTACGAGCAGTACTTC
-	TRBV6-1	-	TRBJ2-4	CASSEAQTALMYF	TGTGCCAGCAGTGAAGCGCAGACAGCGTTGATGTACTTC